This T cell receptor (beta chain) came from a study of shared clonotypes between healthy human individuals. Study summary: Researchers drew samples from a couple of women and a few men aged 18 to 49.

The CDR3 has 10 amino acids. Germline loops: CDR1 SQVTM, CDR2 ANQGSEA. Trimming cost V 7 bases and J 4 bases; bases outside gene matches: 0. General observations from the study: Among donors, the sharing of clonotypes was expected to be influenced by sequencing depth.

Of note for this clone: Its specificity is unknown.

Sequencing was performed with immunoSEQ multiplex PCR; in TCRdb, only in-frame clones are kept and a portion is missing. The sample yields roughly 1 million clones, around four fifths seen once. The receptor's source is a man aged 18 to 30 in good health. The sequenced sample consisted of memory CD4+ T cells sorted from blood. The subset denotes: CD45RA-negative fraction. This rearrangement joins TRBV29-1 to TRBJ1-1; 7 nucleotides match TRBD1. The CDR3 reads CSGQGTEAFF. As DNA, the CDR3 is TGCAGCGGACAGGGCACTGAAGCTTTCTTT.